This entry features one T cell receptor beta chain sequence. Germline lookup yields CDR1 DFQATT and CDR2 SNEGSKA (reference sequence). The ends were cut back, 1 base at V and 5 bases at J, with 12 bases in the middle. CDR3 size: 14 residues. In TCRdb, the RT-PCR reads were re-called with MiXCR into one record per CDR3 protein. Here the sample spans around 700,000 distinct CDR3 sequences, approximately 15% being singletons. The sequencing sample was made of memory CD4+ T cells from blood. The source of this sequence is a female donor in good health, serving as a healthy control. This sequence joins TRBV20-1 and TRBJ1-5; D is unclear. CDR3 in amino acids: CSARGPAFYQPQHF. DNA for the CDR3: TGCAGTGCTAGAGGTCCCGCGTTCTATCAGCCCCAGCATTTT.